A single sample gave rise to the 31 T cell receptor beta chains below, sequenced in a study of blood T cell repertoires in COVID-19. TCRdb's table, derived via immunoSEQ multiplex PCR, lists solely in-frame clones and lacks some. The sample records 200,000 to 250,000 clones, 70% to 85% being singletons. The sample taken for sequencing was peripheral blood. The receptors come from a human donor in a cohort sampled during active COVID-19.

The chain is built from TRBV23-1 and TRBJ1-6; TRBD1 matches 9 bases. TRBV23-1 counts as an open reading frame of uncertain function. The CDR3 is 16 amino acids. The V and J ends lost 7 bases and 7 bases, in that order; junction bases with no gene match: 11. CDR3 nucleotide sequence: TGCGCCAGCACGGGGGACAGGGAAACTCACAATTCACCCCTCCACTTT. It is translated as CASTGDRETHNSPLHF.

This clone has a single count. The V and J genes are TRBV15 and TRBJ2-3; 11 bases align to TRBD2. After removal of 1 base from V and 3 bases from J, the junction contained 15 bases not matched to a gene. The CDR3 is 20 residues long. The germline gives CDR1 LNHNV, CDR2 YYDKDF (reference sequence). For the CDR3, the DNA is TGTGCCACCAGCAGAGGAAGTTCCGGGACTAGCGGACGACGGACAGATACGCAGTATTTT. This sequence encodes CATSRGSSGTSGRRTDTQYF.

V and J are TRBV28 and TRBJ2-1; D perhaps matches TRBD1 (6 bases). Germline lookup yields CDR1 MDHEN and CDR2 SYDVKM. V was shortened by 5 bases and J by 4 bases, with 15 bases between the two germline ends. This CDR3 has 15 amino acids. The CDR3 loop reads CASSPHRGKYNEQFF. For the CDR3, the DNA is TGTGCCAGCAGTCCTCATAGGGGGAAGTACAATGAGCAGTTCTTC.

V is TRBV11-2 and J is TRBJ1-2, with 8 positions matching TRBD1. Germline-derived CDR1 and CDR2 are SGHAT and FQNNGV. CDR3 length: 14 amino acids. Trimming removed 3 bases from V and 2 bases from J; junction bases left unmatched: 2. Here the CDR3 reads CASSFGQGNYGYTF. CDR3 coding DNA: TGTGCCAGCAGCTTCGGACAGGGAAACTATGGCTACACCTTC.

This clone turned up a few times. J is TRBJ1-3 and V is TRBV2; D unclear. Germline V CDR1 and CDR2: SNHLY, FYNNEI. V was pared by 4 bases and J by 4 bases, with 5 bases between. The CDR3 extends over 12 amino acids. CDR3 sequence: CASSASGNTIYF. CDR3 bases: TGTGCCAGCAGTGCATCCGGAAACACCATATATTTT.

The genes are TRBV2 and TRBJ1-6; D remains ambiguous. V lost 8 bases and J 8 bases, leaving 13 bases between the germline ends. The germline V gene encodes CDR1 SNHLY and CDR2 FYNNEI. CDR3 length: 13 amino acids. The CDR3 bases are TGTGCCAGCTGGAGATCTAGTTATTCACCCCTCCACTTT. This sequence encodes CASWRSSYSPLHF.

The chain combines TRBV9 with TRBJ2-3, with D maybe TRBD2 (5 bases). Germline CDR1 and CDR2: SGDLS and YYNGEE. With 1 base removed from V and 4 bases from J, the gap between germline ends came to 10 bases. The CDR3 length is 14 residues. CDR3 in amino acids: CASSVRAGADTQYF. The CDR3 nucleotides read TGTGCCAGCAGCGTAAGGGCGGGCGCAGATACGCAGTATTTT. The whole variable domain, remainder taken from reference TRBV9 and TRBJ2-3, is DSGVTQTPKHLITATGQRVTLRCSPRSGDLSVYWYQQSLDQGLQFLIQYYNGEERAKGNILERFSAQQFPDLHSELNLSSLELGDSALYFCASSVRAGADTQYFGPGTRLTVL.

This rearrangement joins TRBV9 to TRBJ1-6; D uncertain. V lost 4 bases to trimming and J lost 3 bases, with 11 bases between them. The CDR3 has 15 amino acids. Germline V gene sequence: CDR1 SGDLS, CDR2 YYNGEE. The CDR3 reads CASSSGDGYNSPLHF. In DNA form, the CDR3 reads TGTGCCAGCAGCAGTGGAGACGGCTATAATTCACCCCTCCACTTT.

V and J are TRBV3-1 (or the pseudogene TRBV3-2) and TRBJ1-1; D possibly corresponds to TRBD1 (5 bases). The germline V gene has CDR1 LGHDT and CDR2 YNNKEL (reference sequence). V was trimmed by 4 bases and J by 1 base, leaving 10 bases between them. The CDR3 contains 14 residues. The CDR3 is CASSRGGTNTEAFF. The CDR3 region has the DNA TGTGCCAGCAGCCGCGGCGGGACGAACACTGAAGCTTTCTTT.

The CDR3 nucleotides read TGTGCCAGCAGTGGCTACAGGGAGCAGTTCTTC. It is translated as CASSGYREQFF. The rearrangement uses TRBV27 and TRBJ2-1; D may be TRBD1 (5 bases). The V gene lost 5 bases and the J gene lost 10 bases, with 9 bases spanning the gap. CDR1 is MNHEY and CDR2 is SMNVEV in the germline V gene (reference sequence). The CDR3 covers 11 residues.

The rearrangement links TRBV5-1 to TRBJ1-3; D remains ambiguous. V was pared by 3 bases and J by 2 bases, with 15 bases between. Germline CDR1 SGHRS, CDR2 YFSETQ. The CDR3 has 16 residues. CDR3 nucleotide sequence: TGCGCCAGCAGCTCCGGACTGCCCGGGGCTGGAAACACCATATATTTT. It codes for CASSSGLPGAGNTIYF.

V usage is TRBV11-2 and J usage is TRBJ2-1, with D hard to call. V lost 4 bases and J 3 bases, leaving 13 bases between the germline ends. The V gene's germline CDR1 is SGHAT and CDR2 FQNNGV. The length of the CDR3 is 15 residues. In DNA form, the CDR3 reads TGTGCCAGCAGCTCACCGGCGGAAGTCTACAATGAGCAGTTCTTC. Translated, it gives CASSSPAEVYNEQFF.

This clone has more than one count but fewer than ten. This chain joins TRBV29-1 and TRBJ2-2; possibly TRBD1 for D (6 bases). The germline V and J ends were trimmed by 5 bases and 2 bases, with 9 bases remaining between them. There are 13 residues in the CDR3. Germline V CDR1 and CDR2: SQVTM, ANQGSEA. The CDR3 coding sequence is TGCAGCGTTTTGGGACACAACACCGGGGAGCTGTTTTTT. Translating gives CSVLGHNTGELFF.

The chain combines TRBV5-1 with TRBJ1-2; D unclear. Germline V gene sequence: CDR1 SGHRS, CDR2 YFSETQ. Trimming stripped 0 bases from V and 5 bases from J, with 14 bases between. This CDR3 has 15 residues. The CDR3 sequence is CASSLERDSGYGYTF. CDR3 DNA sequence: TGCGCCAGCAGCTTGGAACGGGATTCGGGGTATGGCTACACCTTC. Complete variable domain (other parts from reference TRBV5-1 and TRBJ1-2): KAGVTQTPRYLIKTRGQQVTLSCSPISGHRSVSWYQQTPGQGLQFLFEYFSETQRNKGNFPGRFSGRQFSNSRSEMNVSTLELGDSALYLCASSLERDSGYGYTFGSGTRLTVV.

This clone came up many times. This chain links TRBV2 with TRBJ2-3; 9 nucleotides match TRBD1. The ends lost 6 bases at V and 7 bases at J; junction bases unmatched: 8. Per germline, CDR1 SNHLY and CDR2 FYNNEI. CDR3 length: 14 amino acids. The CDR3 protein is CASRGGTGSNTQYF. CDR3 in DNA: TGTGCCAGCAGGGGGGGGACAGGGAGCAATACGCAGTATTTT.

This chain uses TRBV6-4 with TRBJ1-4; D is unclear. V lost 0 bases and J lost 0, with 11 bases in between. Germline assignment: CDR1 MRHNA and CDR2 SNTAGT. The CDR3 runs to 17 residues. The chain's CDR3 is CASSDSYRLATNEKLFF. The CDR3 DNA sequence: TGTGCCAGCAGTGACTCTTATCGACTAGCAACTAATGAAAAACTGTTTTTT.

The gene calls are TRBV28 and TRBJ1-2; D gene uncertain. CDR1 is MDHEN, CDR2 SYDVKM, per germline. V dropped 3 bases and J dropped 7 bases, with 6 bases sitting between them. The CDR3 covers 11 residues. This CDR3 is CASSLGVGYTF. The CDR3 nucleotides are TGTGCCAGCAGTTTGGGAGTTGGCTACACCTTC.

Comments on this clone: In the same sample, other DNA sequences code for this CDR3. This sequence joins TRBV2 and TRBJ1-5, with a weak D call TRBD1 (6 bases). In germline, CDR1 is SNHLY, CDR2 FYNNEI. Trimming removed 6 bases at V and 3 bases at J, with 12 bases between. The CDR3 spans 14 residues. The DNA for the CDR3 is TGTGCCAGCAGCCTACAGGGAAACAATCAGCCCCAGCATTTT. Its translation is CASSLQGNNQPQHF.

The chain couples TRBV10-1 to TRBJ1-1, with TRBD1 matching 8 bases. In germline, CDR1 is WNHNN, CDR2 SYGVQD (reference sequence). The ends lost 4 bases at V and 4 bases at J; junction bases unmatched: 11. This CDR3 has 16 amino acids. The CDR3: CASSGKGQGLGTEAFF. The CDR3 bases are TGCGCCAGCAGTGGGAAAGGACAGGGATTGGGCACTGAAGCTTTCTTT.

Comment on this clone: A read error may produce the germline difference seen at one junction end. The V gene is TRBV7-7, the J gene TRBJ2-1; a weak D match, TRBD2 (5 bases). The V gene's germline CDR1 is SSHAT and CDR2 FNYEAQ (reference sequence). The CDR3 totals 15 residues. The CDR3 sequence: CASSLGGSAYNEQFF. CDR3 in DNA: TGTGCTAGCAGCTTAGGTGGGAGTGCCTACAATGAGCAGTTCTTC. Looking up the rest from reference TRBV7-7 and TRBJ2-1 gives the full variable domain: GAGVSQSPRYKVTKRGQDVTLRCDPISSHATLYWYQQALGQGPEFLTYFNYEAQPDKSGLPSDRFSAERPEGSISTLTIQRTEQRDSAMYRCASSLGGSAYNEQFFGPGTRLTVL.

This chain uses TRBV3-1 (or the pseudogene TRBV3-2) with TRBJ2-7; TRBD2 agrees at 11 bases. The CDR3 runs 15 residues. Germline V lookup: CDR1 LGHDT, CDR2 YNNKEL (reference sequence). V gave up 1 base and J gave up 4 bases; unmatched junction bases: 3. Here the CDR3 DNA reads TGTGCCAGCAGCCAAGGGACTAGCGGGCCGTACGAGCAGTACTTC. Translated: CASSQGTSGPYEQYF.

The chain has TRBV18 and TRBJ2-1; TRBD1 matches 8 bases. Trimming at V came to 0 bases and at J to 4 bases, leaving 5 bases not matched to a gene. This CDR3 contains 16 residues. In germline, CDR1 is KGHSH, CDR2 LQKENI. CDR3 DNA sequence: TGTGCCAGCTCACCACCATCAGGGGGCGGTTACAATGAGCAGTTCTTC. Translating it yields CASSPPSGGGYNEQFF.

The J gene is TRBJ2-7, the V gene TRBV7-9; 7 bases map to TRBD1. CDR3 length equals 13 residues. Trimming cost V 5 bases and J 3 bases; bases outside gene matches: 4. Per germline, CDR1 SEHNR and CDR2 FQNEAQ (reference sequence). The CDR3 region has the DNA TGTGCCAGCAGCGTGGGACAGCACTACGAGCAGTACTTC. This translates into CASSVGQHYEQYF.

A remark on this clone: The sample has other DNA sequences that encode this CDR3 too. V is TRBV5-6 and J is TRBJ1-5; TRBD1 matches 7 bases. The V segment lost 0 bases and the J segment 4 bases; nucleotides outside the gene matches: 4. This CDR3 has 15 amino acids. The germline V gene has CDR1 SGHDT and CDR2 YYEEEE. CDR3 sequence: CASSLGQGPNQPQHF. CDR3 in DNA: TGTGCCAGCAGCTTGGGACAGGGCCCAAATCAGCCCCAGCATTTT.

In its sample, this clone was seen once. The J gene is TRBJ2-1, the V gene TRBV4-1; TRBD2 matches 11 bases. Germline values: CDR1 MGHRA, CDR2 YSYEKL. The CDR3 spans 16 residues. J lost 11 bases, V lost 4 bases, and 13 bases had no gene match. CDR3 nucleotides: TGCGCCAGCAGCCCCCAAGAGTACACTAGCGGGAGTAAGCAGTTCTTC. It is translated as CASSPQEYTSGSKQFF.

This clone showed up just a few times. The chain links TRBV28 to TRBJ2-3; perhaps TRBD2 as D (5 bases). Trimming left V 6 bases short and J 2 bases short, with 15 bases between. CDR1 is MDHEN and CDR2 is SYDVKM in the germline V gene. There are 15 residues in the CDR3. The CDR3, as DNA: TGTGCCAGCAGCCCCATGTCGGGGAACACAGATACGCAGTATTTT. Translated: CASSPMSGNTDTQYF.

A remark on this clone: Its ends do not fully match the called genes, so a read error is possible. The J gene is TRBJ2-5, the V gene TRBV5-1, with TRBD1 as a possible D gene (5 bases). Per the germline V gene, CDR1 is SGHRS and CDR2 is YFSETQ. This CDR3 contains 16 residues. CDR3 nucleotides: TGCGCCAGCAGCTCAATCAGGGATTTAGGCCAAGAGGCCCAGTACTTC. It yields the protein CASSSIRDLGQEAQYF.

The chain is built from TRBV7-9 and TRBJ2-1; 8 positions agree with TRBD2. V lost 2 bases and J lost 0; bases outside the gene matches: 9. Germline V gene data show CDR1 as SEHNR and CDR2 as FQNEAQ (reference sequence). The CDR3 spans 18 residues. The CDR3: CASSLTFGGRSSYNEQFF. CDR3 nucleotide sequence: TGTGCCAGCAGCTTAACATTTGGCGGGAGGAGCTCCTACAATGAGCAGTTCTTC.

The CDR3 protein is CASRTTGNTIYF. The CDR3 bases are TGTGCCAGCAGAACTACTGGAAACACCATATATTTT. This sequence joins TRBV6-5 and TRBJ1-3; D gene ambiguous. Trimming took 6 bases from V and 2 from J, leaving 5 bases between them. The CDR3 length is 12 residues. Germline CDR1 reads MNHEY; CDR2 reads SVGAGI.

Only a few counts were recorded for this clone. The chain is built from TRBV7-9 and TRBJ2-1; 9 bases are a match to TRBD1. Germline CDR1 SEHNR, CDR2 FQNEAQ (reference sequence). This CDR3 is 17 amino acids long. V lost 5 bases to trimming and J lost 4 bases; unmatched junction nucleotides: 12. The CDR3 region has the DNA TGTGCCAGCAGCCACCGGGGCGGGACAGGGACTTACAATGAGCAGTTCTTC. This gives the protein CASSHRGGTGTYNEQFF.

The sample holds one count of this clone. This rearrangement joins TRBV19 to TRBJ2-3, with 7 nucleotides matching TRBD2. With 6 bases clipped from V and 5 bases from J, the junction kept 2 bases outside the gene matches. Germline values: CDR1 LNHDA, CDR2 SQIVND (reference sequence). The CDR3 is made up of 12 amino acids. The CDR3, as DNA: TGTGCCAGTAGGGGGAGGGGAGATACGCAGTATTTT. Its translation: CASRGRGDTQYF.